The sequence of this T cell receptor beta chain was determined in a study of blood T cell repertoires in COVID-19. The data were produced by immunoSEQ multiplex PCR, yet TCRdb's version contains in-frame clones alone and is incomplete. The table includes 250,000 to 300,000 clones, 82% detected once. J lost 7 bases, V lost 6 bases, and 6 bases had no gene match. CDR3 length: 12 residues. The germline gives CDR1 KGHSH, CDR2 LQKENI. The material sequenced was peripheral blood. The receptor was derived from a young woman with acute or convalescent COVID-19. V and J are TRBV18 and TRBJ2-7; 7 nucleotides align to TRBD1. The DNA of the CDR3 is TGTGCCAGCTCGCGACAGGGACCAGAGCAGTACTTC. This sequence encodes CASSRQGPEQYF.